These 21 T cell receptor beta chains were all obtained from the same sample, sequenced in a study of CD8 T cells in ankylosing spondylitis. Via MiXCR, TCRdb re-called the 5' RACE reads, giving one row per CDR3 protein. The data contain around 120,000 distinct CDR3 sequences, 24% of them seen just once; the ten biggest clones take up 10% to 15%. The sequencing input was synovial fluid, either unsorted or a sorted T cell fraction (not recorded which). These receptors were obtained from a male donor with ankylosing spondylitis.

The rearrangement joins TRBV11-2 to TRBJ2-1; 13 bases are shared with TRBD2. The CDR3 totals 17 residues. Germline V gives CDR1 SGHAT, CDR2 FQNNGV. The ends lost 5 bases at V and 2 bases at J; junction bases unmatched: 6. The DNA of the CDR3 is TGTGCCAGCAGCAGGACTAGCGGGAGAGGGACCTACAATGAGCAGTTCTTC. Its protein is CASSRTSGRGTYNEQFF.

This clonotype has a single count. The J gene is TRBJ2-3, the V gene TRBV10-3; D remains unclear. The CDR3 is 13 residues long. Germline loops: CDR1 ENHRY, CDR2 SYGVKD. V lost 11 bases to trimming and J lost 2 bases, with 14 bases between them. The CDR3 sequence: CASRLADTDTQYF. CDR3 bases: TGTGCCTCCCGACTGGCGGACACAGATACGCAGTATTTT.

This rearrangement joins TRBV10-3 to TRBJ2-3; D assignment may be TRBD1 or TRBD2 (5 bases each). This CDR3 is 13 amino acids long. Trimming removed 10 bases from V and 2 bases from J, with 13 bases in between. In germline, CDR1 is ENHRY, CDR2 SYGVKD. CDR3 nucleotide sequence: TGTGCCAGCCGGGACCTCAACACAGATACGCAGTATTTT. This gives the protein CASRDLNTDTQYF.

This sequence joins TRBV12-3 or TRBV12-4 and TRBJ2-3; TRBD1 aligns across 10 bases. The CDR3 loop spans 16 amino acids. V was clipped by 3 bases and J by 5 bases; unmatched bases: 8. The CDR3 DNA reads TGTGCCAGCAGTTTTCATTCGACAGGGGGCGTAGATACGCAGTATTTT. Protein sequence: CASSFHSTGGVDTQYF.

At least ten counts were recorded for this clonotype. V and J are TRBV13 and TRBJ2-2, with 13 bases matching TRBD2. CDR3 length: 18 residues. The germline V gene has CDR1 PRHDT and CDR2 FYEKMQ (reference sequence). Trimming removed 6 bases from V and 4 bases from J; junction bases left unmatched: 11. CDR3 loop: CASRPWTSGSRGTGELFF. The DNA of the CDR3 is TGTGCCAGCAGACCATGGACTAGCGGGAGCCGTGGCACCGGGGAGCTGTTTTTT.

At least ten counts were recorded for this clonotype. The chain has TRBV24-1 and TRBJ2-5, with TRBD1 matching over 7 bases. From germline, CDR1 is KGHDR and CDR2 SFDVKD. V lost 6 bases to trimming and J lost 5 bases; unmatched junction nucleotides: 11. CDR3 length: 15 amino acids. CDR3 nucleotide sequence: TGTGCCACCAGTCACCCCTCGGGGACAGAGGAGACCCAGTACTTC. Its translation is CATSHPSGTEETQYF.

This clonotype was seen a handful of times. The chain uses TRBV24-1 and TRBJ2-1; 7 bases match TRBD1. After removal of 5 bases from V and 0 bases from J, the junction contained 3 bases not matched to a gene. The CDR3 is 15 amino acids. Looked up from germline, CDR1 is KGHDR and CDR2 is SFDVKD. CDR3 sequence reads: CATSAPGGSYNEQFF. CDR3 sequence (DNA): TGTGCCACCAGTGCCCCAGGGGGCTCCTACAATGAGCAGTTCTTC.

This clonotype was counted a few times. The chain is built from TRBV11-3 and TRBJ1-2; D not certain. V shed 5 bases and J shed 1 base, with 8 bases lying between them. The CDR3 has 13 amino acids. Germline V lookup: CDR1 SGHNT, CDR2 YENEEA. CDR3 nucleotide sequence: TGTGCCAGCAGCCCGCCGGGTAACTATGGCTACACCTTC. Residues: CASSPPGNYGYTF.

J is TRBJ2-7 and V is TRBV20-1; D is undetermined. Per the germline V gene, CDR1 is DFQATT and CDR2 is SNEGSKA (reference sequence). V lost 0 bases to trimming and J lost 6 bases, with 12 bases between them. There are 13 residues in the CDR3. The DNA for the CDR3 is TGCAGTGCTAGAGATCTGGGCAGAGGCGAGCAGTACGTC. The encoded protein is CSARDLGRGEQYV.

The chain joins TRBV7-9 to TRBJ1-1; D ambiguous. The V gene's germline CDR1 is SEHNR and CDR2 FQNEAQ (reference sequence). The CDR3 is 14 residues long. Trimming took 2 bases from V and 1 from J, leaving 8 bases between them. The CDR3 here is CASSLQTKNTEAFF. The CDR3 DNA reads TGTGCCAGCAGCTTACAGACTAAGAACACTGAAGCTTTCTTT.

The table lists this clonotype with a few counts. The V gene is TRBV20-1, the J gene TRBJ2-1, with D possibly TRBD1 on 5 matching bases. Germline V gives CDR1 DFQATT, CDR2 SNEGSKA (reference sequence). This CDR3 comprises 15 residues. Trimming shortened V by 1 base and J by 8 bases, and 18 bases separated the two germline ends. CDR3 sequence: CSARALPKGRHEQFF. The CDR3 DNA sequence: TGCAGTGCTAGAGCCCTCCCCAAGGGGCGGCATGAGCAGTTCTTC.

The rearrangement joins TRBV15 to TRBJ2-7; D call uncertain. Germline CDR1 and CDR2: LNHNV and YYDKDF (reference sequence). V was clipped by 0 bases and J by 3 bases, with 6 bases between them. This CDR3 comprises 13 residues. In DNA, the CDR3 is TGTGCCACCAGCAGAGACGTCAGCTACGAGCAGTACGTC. This translates into CATSRDVSYEQYV.

This clonotype was seen many times. The J gene is TRBJ1-1, the V gene TRBV12-3 or TRBV12-4, with unresolved D. V lost 0 bases and J lost 0, with 8 bases in between. The CDR3 has 15 residues. CDR3 amino acids: CASSLAVTMNTEAFF. The DNA of the CDR3 is TGTGCCAGCAGTTTAGCGGTGACAATGAACACTGAAGCTTTCTTT.

This clonotype has a count of ten or more. V usage is TRBV12-3 or TRBV12-4 and J usage is TRBJ1-1; TRBD1 matches at 7 bases. The CDR3 covers 13 residues. Unmatched junction bases numbered 4, after V lost 4 bases and J lost 5 bases. The CDR3 DNA reads TGTGCCAGCAGTTCAGGGGGGGAGACTGAAGCTTTCTTT. As protein: CASSSGGETEAFF.

This clonotype was detected a few times. The chain uses TRBV3-1 and TRBJ2-3; 9 nucleotides align to TRBD2. Germline loops: CDR1 LGHDT, CDR2 YNNKEL (reference sequence). The CDR3 spans 15 residues. V was pared by 4 bases and J by 1 base, with 3 bases of the junction left unmatched. The CDR3 here is CASSPAGGGTDTQYF. CDR3 in DNA: TGTGCCAGCAGCCCAGCGGGAGGAGGCACAGATACGCAGTATTTT.

This clonotype was seen many times. The gene calls are TRBV6-5 and TRBJ2-5; D is unclear. Germline values: CDR1 MNHEY, CDR2 SVGAGI. The V gene lost 4 bases and the J gene lost 7 bases, with 13 bases spanning the gap. The CDR3 totals 13 residues. CDR3 sequence: CASSFLTIGTQYF. The DNA for the CDR3 is TGTGCCAGCAGTTTCCTGACAATCGGGACCCAGTACTTC.

The CDR3 spells CASSSRVWTEAFF. The CDR3 nucleotides read TGTGCCAGCAGTTCTCGAGTGTGGACTGAAGCTTTCTTT. This chain uses TRBV12-3 or TRBV12-4 with TRBJ1-1, with D uncertain. The ends were cut back, 4 bases at V and 5 bases at J, with 11 bases in the middle. The CDR3 loop spans 13 amino acids.

The chain couples TRBV27 to TRBJ2-4; D is ambiguous. Germline V lookup: CDR1 MNHEY, CDR2 SMNVEV (reference sequence). The CDR3 runs to 16 residues. Trimming removed 7 bases at V and 0 bases at J, with 16 bases between. The CDR3 nucleotides read TGTGCCAGCATTTTCGGCCCATGCGGAGCCAAAAACATTCAGTACTTC. Protein sequence: CASIFGPCGAKNIQYF.

There are a few counts of this clonotype. The CDR3 here is CATSRDFSSGGNEQFF. CDR3 DNA: TGTGCCACCAGCAGAGATTTTTCGTCAGGAGGCAATGAGCAGTTCTTC. The V gene is TRBV15, the J gene TRBJ2-1; perhaps TRBD2 as D (5 bases). V lost 0 bases and J 6 bases, leaving 15 bases between the germline ends. Per germline, CDR1 LNHNV and CDR2 YYDKDF (reference sequence). CDR3 size: 16 residues.

This clonotype appeared many times. The chain links TRBV6-1 to TRBJ2-1; D not certain. CDR1 MNHNS and CDR2 SASEGT come from the germline V gene. Trimming stripped 3 bases from V and 3 bases from J, with 12 bases between. This CDR3 contains 15 residues. The CDR3 here is CASSEVNPGYNEQFF. The CDR3 coding sequence is TGTGCCAGCAGTGAGGTTAATCCAGGCTACAATGAGCAGTTCTTC.

This clonotype has ten or more counts. The CDR3 is CASSGTDQETQYF. DNA of the CDR3: TGTGCCAGCAGTGGAACAGACCAAGAGACCCAGTACTTC. The chain combines TRBV2 with TRBJ2-5; D unclear. This CDR3 contains 13 residues. V lost 4 bases and J lost 0, with 6 bases in between. Germline CDR1 is SNHLY and CDR2 is FYNNEI.